Shown below are 25 T cell receptor beta chains from a single sample sequenced in a study of cytomegalovirus exposure and HLA in healthy donors. Clones were read by immunoSEQ multiplex PCR, and TCRdb kept only the in-frame ones, dropping some. The table shows some 260,000 clones, with about 90% occurring only once. The sample comprised PBMCs. These receptors were taken from a woman aged 25-40 years in good health and CMV-seronegative.

V is TRBV2 and J is TRBJ2-7, with unresolved D. Germline CDR1 SNHLY, CDR2 FYNNEI. The CDR3 totals 11 residues. V was clipped by 2 bases and J by 7 bases, with 6 bases between them. The CDR3 bases are TGTGCCAGCAGTGAACAAAGGGAGCAGTACTTC. Protein: CASSEQREQYF.

This chain links TRBV29-1 with TRBJ1-3; TRBD1 agrees at 8 bases. Germline V CDR1 and CDR2: SQVTM, ANQGSEA. Trimming cost V 1 base and J 4 bases; bases outside gene matches: 3. CDR3 length equals 14 residues. CDR3 sequence reads: CSVEGAGGGNTIYF. DNA of the CDR3: TGCAGCGTTGAAGGGGCAGGGGGCGGAAACACCATATATTTT.

The chain links TRBV27 to TRBJ2-5; TRBD2 matches 9 bases. With V trimmed by 6 bases and J by 1 base, 3 bases remained unmatched. This CDR3 has 14 residues. CDR1 MNHEY and CDR2 SMNVEV come from the germline V gene (reference sequence). The CDR3, as DNA: TGTGCCAGCAGACCGGGACTAGCCCAAGAGACCCAGTACTTC. It translates to CASRPGLAQETQYF.

This clone occurred once. The J gene is TRBJ1-5, the V gene TRBV7-2, with 7 nucleotides matching TRBD1. The CDR3 length is 15 residues. The V gene's germline CDR1 is SGHTA and CDR2 FQGNSA. The J segment lost 6 bases and the V segment lost 1 base, leaving 6 bases of the junction unmatched. Here the CDR3 reads CASSLETGRSQPQHF. In nucleotides, the CDR3 is TGTGCCAGCAGCTTAGAGACAGGGCGAAGTCAGCCCCAGCATTTT.

This chain links TRBV25-1 with TRBJ2-7; 8 bases are shared with TRBD1. This CDR3 is built from 13 residues. The V gene's germline CDR1 is MGHDK and CDR2 SYGVNS. V dropped 3 bases and J dropped 5; count of bases not matched to a gene: 3. CDR3: CASSETGENEQYF. In nucleotides, the CDR3 is TGTGCCAGCAGTGAGACAGGGGAAAACGAGCAGTACTTC.

This chain uses TRBV9 with TRBJ2-1; 8 positions agree with TRBD1. V was clipped by 0 bases and J by 10 bases; unmatched bases: 9. Per the germline V gene, CDR1 is SGDLS and CDR2 is YYNGEE. The CDR3 extends over 15 amino acids. CDR3 protein: CASSVVDRGIREQFF. The CDR3 region has the DNA TGTGCCAGCAGCGTAGTAGACAGGGGAATCCGGGAGCAGTTCTTC. Complete variable domain (other parts from reference TRBV9 and TRBJ2-1): DSGVTQTPKHLITATGQRVTLRCSPRSGDLSVYWYQQSLDQGLQFLIQYYNGEERAKGNILERFSAQQFPDLHSELNLSSLELGDSALYFCASSVVDRGIREQFFGPGTRLTVL.

CDR3: CASSLPFANEQFF. CDR3 DNA: TGTGCCAGCTCACTCCCCTTTGCCAATGAGCAGTTCTTC. The rearrangement uses TRBV18 and TRBJ2-1, with no clear D. Trimming shortened V by 4 bases and J by 6 bases, and 10 bases separated the two germline ends. CDR3 size: 13 residues. Germline V gene sequence: CDR1 KGHSH, CDR2 LQKENI.

The chain has TRBV6-1 and TRBJ1-1; no reliable D call. The V gene's germline CDR1 is MNHNS and CDR2 SASEGT. V shed 3 bases and J shed 6 bases, with 5 bases lying between them. CDR3 length: 11 amino acids. CDR3 sequence (DNA): TGTGCCAGCAGTGAGTGGGCTGAAGCTTTCTTT. Its translation: CASSEWAEAFF.

This chain connects TRBV5-1 to TRBJ2-1; D is unclear. This CDR3 spans 15 amino acids. Trimming shortened V by 2 bases and J by 5 bases, and 14 bases separated the two germline ends. Germline V gene sequence: CDR1 SGHRS, CDR2 YFSETQ. In DNA, the CDR3 is TGCGCCAGCAGCTTAGGGATCTCGGCTAACAATGAGCAGTTCTTC. Residues: CASSLGISANNEQFF.

This sequence joins TRBV6-6 and TRBJ1-5, with D unresolved. This CDR3 is built from 14 residues. V was clipped by 5 bases and J by 0 bases, with 8 bases between them. Germline CDR1 reads MNHNY; CDR2 reads SVGAGI (reference sequence). The CDR3: CASSPTDSNQPQHF. The CDR3 nucleotides are TGTGCCAGCAGTCCCACAGATAGCAATCAGCCCCAGCATTTT.

This chain joins TRBV5-1 and TRBJ1-2; 9 bases agree with TRBD1. CDR3 length: 16 amino acids. V shed 1 base, J shed 0 bases, and the junction held 4 bases outside the gene matches. The germline CDR1 and CDR2 sequences are SGHRS and YFSETQ. This CDR3 is CASSLTGTGTNYGYTF. CDR3 DNA: TGCGCCAGCAGCTTGACTGGGACAGGGACTAACTATGGCTACACCTTC.

For this clone: In the same sample, other DNA sequences code for this CDR3. V and J are TRBV7-9 and TRBJ2-1, with D uncertain. V lost 2 bases, J lost 4 bases, and 3 bases lay in between. Per germline, CDR1 SEHNR and CDR2 FQNEAQ (reference sequence). The CDR3 runs 12 residues. CDR3 nucleotides: TGTGCCAGCAGCTTATCATACAATGAGCAGTTCTTC. Translated, it gives CASSLSYNEQFF.

This clone is a singleton in its sample. V gene TRBV27 combines with J gene TRBJ2-2; 13 positions agree with TRBD2. After removal of 4 bases from V and 7 bases from J, the junction contained 6 bases not matched to a gene. This CDR3 has 16 amino acids. From germline, CDR1 is MNHEY and CDR2 SMNVEV (reference sequence). The CDR3 loop reads CASSWRLAGGVGELFF. The CDR3 DNA reads TGTGCCAGCAGTTGGAGACTAGCGGGAGGAGTCGGGGAGCTGTTTTTT.

This rearrangement joins TRBV11-2 to TRBJ2-1; D is uncertain. Germline V gene lookup returns CDR1 SGHAT and CDR2 FQNNGV. V lost 4 bases and J 9 bases, leaving 19 bases between the germline ends. The CDR3 runs to 15 residues. The CDR3 spells CASSSLITGRAEQFF. CDR3 bases: TGTGCCAGCAGCTCCCTCATAACCGGGCGTGCTGAGCAGTTCTTC.

This clone showed up just once. The chain carries TRBV10-1 and TRBJ2-3; D might be TRBD2 (5 bases). The CDR3 covers 15 residues. Per the germline V gene, CDR1 is WNHNN and CDR2 is SYGVQD (reference sequence). V gave up 4 bases and J gave up 0 bases, with 11 bases separating them. CDR3 protein: CASSAGGLSTDTQYF. DNA of the CDR3: TGCGCCAGCAGTGCGGGCGGGCTTAGCACAGATACGCAGTATTTT.

This chain joins TRBV27 and TRBJ1-4; weak D call: TRBD1 (6 bases). CDR1 is MNHEY and CDR2 is SMNVEV in the germline V gene (reference sequence). CDR3 length: 14 amino acids. With 5 bases removed from V and 3 bases from J, the gap between germline ends came to 10 bases. The CDR3 DNA reads as TGTGCCAGCAGTCAGGGGTCGGCTAATGAAAAACTGTTTTTT. Translated: CASSQGSANEKLFF.

The rearrangement links TRBV5-4 to TRBJ2-7, with TRBD2 matching 9 bases. J lost 2 bases, V lost 3 bases, and 9 bases had no gene match. The CDR3 length is 16 residues. Per the germline V gene, CDR1 is SGHNT and CDR2 is YYREEE (reference sequence). CDR3: CASSSPRAGGPYEQYF. DNA for the CDR3: TGTGCCAGCAGCTCCCCAAGGGCGGGAGGGCCCTACGAGCAGTACTTC.

The genes are TRBV5-1 and TRBJ1-3, with D uncertain. The length of the CDR3 is 15 residues. Trimming pared 1 base from V and 0 bases from J, leaving 8 bases between. Per the germline V gene, CDR1 is SGHRS and CDR2 is YFSETQ. The CDR3 coding sequence is TGCGCCAGCAGCTTGTCCCGGGACTCTGGAAACACCATATATTTT. Protein product: CASSLSRDSGNTIYF.

The rearrangement uses TRBV28 and TRBJ2-1; 7 bases agree with TRBD1. Germline CDR1 MDHEN, CDR2 SYDVKM. V gave up 4 bases and J gave up 5 bases; unmatched junction bases: 14. The CDR3 totals 17 residues. The CDR3 DNA follows: TGTGCCAGCAGTTCAGACGACAGGGTGGGATATCACAATGAGCAGTTCTTC. Its protein is CASSSDDRVGYHNEQFF.

The chain has TRBV28 and TRBJ2-3, with D unclear. The CDR3 sequence is 14 residues long. Trimming pared 7 bases from V and 5 bases from J, leaving 16 bases between. Looked up from germline, CDR1 is MDHEN and CDR2 is SYDVKM. CDR3 sequence: CASTDLIRRDTQYF. As DNA, the CDR3 is TGTGCCAGCACGGACCTTATTAGACGAGATACGCAGTATTTT.

The rearrangement links TRBV27 to TRBJ2-5; the match to TRBD1 covers 10 bases. Germline V gene lookup returns CDR1 MNHEY and CDR2 SMNVEV (reference sequence). The J segment lost 4 bases and the V segment lost 3 bases, leaving 5 bases of the junction unmatched. This CDR3 spans 15 amino acids. The CDR3 is CASSFTGTGAETQYF. The CDR3 bases are TGTGCCAGCAGTTTTACCGGGACAGGGGCAGAGACCCAGTACTTC.

The CDR3 spells CASSLDRTSGVTTDTQYF. As DNA, the CDR3 is TGCGCCAGCAGCTTGGATAGGACTAGCGGGGTAACCACAGATACGCAGTATTTT. The chain is built from TRBV5-1 and TRBJ2-3; 12 bases are shared with TRBD2. The CDR3 is made up of 18 amino acids. CDR1 and CDR2 from the germline V gene are SGHRS and YFSETQ. Unmatched junction bases numbered 7, after V lost 0 bases and J lost 2 bases.

The chain recombines TRBV27 with TRBJ1-1; unclear D gene. The CDR3 runs 15 residues. Germline-derived CDR1 and CDR2 are MNHEY and SMNVEV (reference sequence). The ends were cut back, 0 bases at V and 5 bases at J, with 13 bases in the middle. The CDR3: CASSLSNGKRTEAFF. The CDR3 bases are TGTGCCAGCAGTTTATCGAATGGGAAGAGAACTGAAGCTTTCTTT.

The J gene is TRBJ2-5, the V gene TRBV19; a possible D gene is TRBD2 (6 bases). Trimming took 6 bases from V and 4 from J, leaving 9 bases between them. This CDR3 is 12 amino acids long. The germline V gene encodes CDR1 LNHDA and CDR2 SQIVND (reference sequence). CDR3 in amino acids: CASRGTSETQYF. CDR3 nucleotide sequence: TGTGCCAGTAGAGGGACTTCAGAGACCCAGTACTTC.

V and J are TRBV30 and TRBJ1-5; 8 bases line up with TRBD1. Trimming at V came to 1 base and at J to 7 bases, leaving 9 bases not matched to a gene. The germline gives CDR1 GTSNPN, CDR2 SVGIG (reference sequence). CDR3 length: 15 amino acids. CDR3 bases: TGTGCCTGGAGTGACCCAGACAGGGGTCGACAGCCCCAGCATTTT. This sequence encodes CAWSDPDRGRQPQHF.